The T cell receptor beta chain described here comes from a study of T cell repertoires in aging, cancer and after chemotherapy. Background on the study: Donor ages fell into six groups from 30 or younger up to 70 or older.

With V trimmed by 12 bases and J by 4 bases, 6 bases remained unmatched. This CDR3 comprises 12 residues. The V gene's germline CDR1 is KGHDR and CDR2 SFDVKD. TCR beta rearrangements were amplified from peripheral blood genomic DNA. Rearranged V-D-J TRB sequences were amplified with a mixed TRB-A/B primer pool. TCRdb recomputed calls from the multiplex PCR reads with MiXCR, one row per CDR3 protein. Of over a thousand distinct CDR3 sequences detected, around 39% appear once; the ten largest clones hold 51%. Study conclusions and caveats: In cancer patients, declining TCR diversity with age involved lost richness and lost evenness.

Of note for this clonotype: What it recognizes is unknown.

The origin of this receptor is a human donor with a solid tumor. The material sequenced was blood. The rearrangement joins TRBV24-1 to TRBJ1-2; 8 bases map to TRBD1. The CDR3 region is CAVSGTGYGYTF. The CDR3 DNA is TGTGCCGTTTCCGGGACAGGCTATGGCTACACCTTC.